This T cell receptor beta chain emerged from a study of control samples from healthy donors and cancer patients. TCRdb's copy holds only in-frame clones and misses some; the assay was immunoSEQ multiplex PCR. The sample lists 60,000 to 75,000 clones; 70% to 90% were seen once. Comments on this clone: This specimen includes other DNA sequences encoding the same CDR3.

The CDR3 loop spans 14 amino acids. The V gene's germline CDR1 is MNHEY and CDR2 SVGAGI. Trimming took 6 bases from V and 3 from J, leaving 12 bases between them. Sequenced input: blood. The V gene is TRBV6-5, the J gene TRBJ1-5; D may be TRBD1 (6 bases). The receptor was derived from a middle-aged man in good health. The DNA for the CDR3 is TGTGCCAGCAGGCCCACAGGGTACAATCAGCCCCAGCATTTT. Translation: CASRPTGYNQPQHF.